This TCR beta chain comes out of a study of cytomegalovirus exposure and HLA in healthy donors listed by TCRdb under 2017. The study in broad terms: An earlier analysis of some 550 of the donors reported about 290 Gb of sequence data and 117 million unique TCR beta sequences from approximately 180 million T cells. An early release covering around 630 HLA-typed donors comprised about 310 gigabases of sequencing data and tens of millions of unique TCR sequences. To decide whether each TCR beta V gene segment behaved as functional or pseudogenic, an earlier analysis of some 600 of the donors relied on high-throughput TCR beta sequencing. Rather than using new phenotypic data, the later analysis identified candidate immune exposures from TCR beta sequences and from how often those sequences occurred across donors. Typing coverage varied by locus: about 629-630 donors for A, B, C, DRB1 and DQB1; roughly 560 for DQA1; some 610 for DPA1; approximately 450 for DPB1. Among about 410 genotyped donors of the cohort, an average of roughly 230,000 unique TCR beta nucleotide sequences was sequenced per donor, of which about 18% were non-productive. HLA typing included class I and class II loci at four-digit resolution. The study was designed to test whether signatures of past pathogen exposure could be identified by cataloging public T cell receptors. The study profiled the T cell repertoires of some 610 subjects by immunosequencing and related them to cytomegalovirus serostatus. Roughly five DR-DQ haplotypes were handled as single units for association and clustering because linkage in the cohort was strong. To predict cytomegalovirus infection status, the study brought together high-throughput TCR immunosequencing, statistical association of individual TCRs with disease status, and machine learning. A separate validation cohort of 100 to 150 different subjects was used in addition to the 666-subject first cohort. Of the roughly 410 genotyped donors, 80% to 90% were placed in the genetic ancestry cluster associated with self-reported Caucasian donors. A later genetic analysis took genome-wide SNP genotypes for about 55% of the roughly 700 donors and used that subset as a discovery cohort. Donor age, sex, ethnicity and CMV serostatus were collected together with the repertoire data. A later analysis re-analyzed previously published TCR beta repertoires from 650 to 800 donors and added high-resolution HLA genotyping to study TCR occurrence patterns. Every discovery cohort repertoire had been produced on one sequencing platform.

The library was obtained by the immunoSEQ multiplex PCR assay. For the multiplex PCR, a mixture combining 60 forward primers for TCR Vbeta segments and 13 reverse primers for TCR Jbeta segments was used. A multiplex PCR assay on genomic DNA amplified the CDR3 region of rearranged TCR beta genes. The Illumina HiSeq System was used to sequence the amplified TCR beta libraries as 87-base-pair reads. The published analysis was carried out like this. Across the 670 or so repertoires, a later analysis counted approximately 83 million unique TCR beta chains, approximately 10 million of which were shared by at least two donors. Raw reads were error-corrected and collapsed into unique sequences with a nearest-neighbor algorithm that merged closely related sequences to remove PCR and sequencing errors. To assign V, D and J gene segments, CDR3 sequences were aligned to IMGT reference sequences. For a sequence to be retained, a match of at least six nucleotides was required to both a V gene segment and a J gene segment. A rearrangement was called productive if the CDR3 had no stop codons and remained in frame with V and J, and every other rearrangement was called non-productive. Following IMGT convention, CDR3 was defined as the stretch from the second conserved V-encoded cysteine to the conserved J-encoded phenylalanine. The earlier analysis of 587 of the donors excluded sequences that lacked an unambiguous match to a single V gene segment. An earlier analysis of a few hundred of the donors classified V segments as functional when productive rearrangements were above 56.7% and as segregating when the standard deviation between donors was above 5%. A statistical classification framework was built for diagnosing cytomegalovirus status from the catalog of TCR beta chain sequences. V and J gene assignment, in a later analysis, came from comparing TCR nucleotide sequences with IMGT/GENE-DB human TR gene sequences. Using the TCRdist pipeline, a later analysis assigned CDR3 sequences along with most-parsimonious VDJ recombination scenarios. In a later analysis, each TCR beta chain was defined by its CDR3 amino acid sequence together with its V-gene family, and reads without a unique V-gene family were excluded. As a way to deal with suspected cross-contamination and a sequencing artifact, a later analysis dropped nearly 600 nucleotide sequences that were highly shared and had low generation probability. In a later analysis, a clonal expansion index for each public chain was calculated from normalized within-repertoire ranks of inferred template counts. Generation probabilities in a later analysis came from a VDJ recombination model fitted to out-of-frame rearrangements, and those results were checked against IGoR. In a later analysis, TCR-TCR, TCR-HLA and TCR-CMV co-occurrence was scored with hypergeometric tests, and a repertoire-size bias correction was applied to TCR pairs. In a later analysis, false discovery rates were estimated by permuting HLA or CMV assignments 20 times. A later analysis grouped co-occurring TCRs with DBSCAN, adding TCRdist sequence similarity when clustering within HLA-allele-positive subsets. Co-occurrence clustering excluded repertoires with fewer than 30,000 or more than 120,000 public chains, plus five with anomalous nucleotide sharing. TCRdb holds this immuneACCESS table with in-frame rearrangements only. Some clones are missing; in checked studies, unresolved V genes explain under half, and the rest has no known cause. V, J and clone size derive from that table, while D and trimming were established from the DNA sequence. The sample records 100,000 or so clones, 75% to 85% of which are singletons. Jointly, the top ten make up less than 1.5% of the sample.

The cohort consisted of hundreds of healthy bone marrow donors. At the time of sampling, every cohort member was nominally healthy, though immune exposures that went unrecorded were likely present. The donor was CMV seronegative and was included in the group of a few hundred seronegative cohort members. Each donor provided a peripheral blood sample, and peripheral blood mononuclear cells were used for TCR beta sequencing. Genomic DNA extraction from the blood cell samples was performed with the Qiagen DNeasy Blood Extraction Kit. Overall results and qualifications from the work: A cluster of highly shared sequence variants was judged likely to be a technical artifact of the sequencing pipeline. A further reported finding was that TCR beta sequences accurately predicted the HLA-A and HLA-B alleles for most subjects in the first cohort. A later analysis found that TCR association rates varied across HLA loci, with DRB1 alleles showing the most associated TCRs and HLA-C alleles the fewest. The study gave a list of about 160 TCR beta chains associated with cytomegalovirus. The earlier analysis of almost 600 of the donors excluded roughly 17 rarely observed V segments, including chromosome 9 orphons, because counts were too low. In a later genetic analysis, a missense DCLRE1C variant was associated with V-gene and J-gene trimming of TCR beta chains, and the association was replicated in an independent cohort. While some public TCRs were present in many individuals, most TCR sequences turned up only very rarely across donors. HLA typing was unavailable for some donors at each locus, so association tests used only the typed subset. At a false discovery rate of 0.05, a later analysis linked fewer than 20,000 TCR beta sequences to specific HLA alleles. In an earlier analysis of several hundred of the donors, most TCR beta V segments were observed in productive rearrangements about 87% or about 30% of the time, broadly matching IMGT annotations. A later analysis reported that several top co-occurrence clusters appeared linked to parvovirus B19, influenza, CMV and Epstein-Barr virus. Cytomegalovirus status was reported to be diagnosed by the classifier with high specificity and sensitivity in both the original and validation cohorts. A later analysis found that HLA-associated TCR beta chains were more clonally expanded and had lower generation probabilities than equally common non-associated chains. A few of the identified cytomegalovirus-associated TCR beta chains were confirmed in vitro to be specific for cytomegalovirus antigens. When HLA alleles, especially DR and DQ, strongly co-occurred, TCR associations were difficult to assign to individual alleles. The only immune exposure information available for the cohort was CMV serostatus. The cohort was sequenced for TCR beta chains only, and without alpha or paired-chain data the features that could be detected were limited. Compared with the roughly 600-donor mean, donors in an Asian-associated ancestry cluster had fewer N-insertions in productive TCRs, according to a later genetic analysis. According to a later analysis, most CMV-associated TCR beta chains appeared to be HLA-restricted, and the HLA associations seemed to be driven largely by CMV exposure. Correlated functional status among segregating V segments might be attributable to linkage disequilibrium, but an unknown experimental factor could not be ruled out. It was suggested by the authors that the approach could potentially be generalized to other disease states and immunological phenotypes. Roughly uniform sequencing depth across donors was assumed in presence/absence analyses, although this assumption may not hold.

Points on this clone: No antigen is known for it. No much larger clonotype is one base removed from it; base qualities were not supplied.

This sequence was found in a woman between 18 and 29 years old in good health and CMV-seronegative. The sample comprised PBMCs.

The nucleotide sequence is TGTGCCAGCAGTGTTGGGGATAGCAGGGGTGAGCAGTTCTTC. The encoded protein is CASSVGDSRGEQFF. This receptor chain uses TRBV6-4 and TRBJ2-1; the D gene is perhaps TRBD1, from 6 matching bases. CDR1 MRHNA and CDR2 SNTAGT are derived from the germline V gene. The CDR3 goes from the cysteine to the phenylalanine over 14 residues. The only DNA kept is the CDR3, 42 bases in frame from the first base. V drops 4 bases and J drops 9 bases, leaving 16 bases in between.